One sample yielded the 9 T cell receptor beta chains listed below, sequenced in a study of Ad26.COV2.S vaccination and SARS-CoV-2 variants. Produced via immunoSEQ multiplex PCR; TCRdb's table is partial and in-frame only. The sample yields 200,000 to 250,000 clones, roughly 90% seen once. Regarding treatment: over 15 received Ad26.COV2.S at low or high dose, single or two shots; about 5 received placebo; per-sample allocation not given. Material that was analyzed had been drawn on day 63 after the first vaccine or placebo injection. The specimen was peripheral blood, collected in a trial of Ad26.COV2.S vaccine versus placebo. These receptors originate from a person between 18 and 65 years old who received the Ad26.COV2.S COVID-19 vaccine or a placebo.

The CDR3 spells CATSREQETNEKLFF. The CDR3, as DNA: TGTGCCACCAGCAGAGAACAGGAGACTAATGAAAAACTGTTTTTT. J is TRBJ1-4 and V is TRBV15; TRBD1 might be the D (5 bases). This CDR3 has 15 residues. Germline CDR1 is LNHNV and CDR2 is YYDKDF (reference sequence). V dropped 0 bases and J dropped 2 bases, with 7 bases sitting between them.

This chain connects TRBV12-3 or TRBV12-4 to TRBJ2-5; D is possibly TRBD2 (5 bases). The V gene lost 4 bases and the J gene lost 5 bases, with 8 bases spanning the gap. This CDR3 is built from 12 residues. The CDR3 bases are TGTGCCAGCAGTTCACTAGTCGAGACCCAGTACTTC. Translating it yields CASSSLVETQYF.

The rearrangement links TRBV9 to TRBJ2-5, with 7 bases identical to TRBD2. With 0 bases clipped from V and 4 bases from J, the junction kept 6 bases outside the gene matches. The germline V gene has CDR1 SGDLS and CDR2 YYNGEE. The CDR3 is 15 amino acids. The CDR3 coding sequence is TGTGCCAGCAGCGTAGGGGCGGGGAGGGGAGAGACCCAGTACTTC. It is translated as CASSVGAGRGETQYF.

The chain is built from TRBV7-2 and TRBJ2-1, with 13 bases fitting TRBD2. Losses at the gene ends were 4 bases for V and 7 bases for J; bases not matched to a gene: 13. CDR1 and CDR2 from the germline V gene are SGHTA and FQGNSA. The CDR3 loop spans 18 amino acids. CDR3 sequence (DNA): TGTGCCAGCAGCTCAGGACTAGCGGGAGCGGGGGCCGAGAATGAGCAGTTCTTC. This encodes CASSSGLAGAGAENEQFF.

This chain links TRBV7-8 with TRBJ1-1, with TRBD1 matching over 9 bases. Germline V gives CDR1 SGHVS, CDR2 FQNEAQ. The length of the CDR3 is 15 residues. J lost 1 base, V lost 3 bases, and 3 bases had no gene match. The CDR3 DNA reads TGTGCCAGCAGCTTTTCGACAGGGGGGAACACTGAAGCTTTCTTT. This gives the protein CASSFSTGGNTEAFF.

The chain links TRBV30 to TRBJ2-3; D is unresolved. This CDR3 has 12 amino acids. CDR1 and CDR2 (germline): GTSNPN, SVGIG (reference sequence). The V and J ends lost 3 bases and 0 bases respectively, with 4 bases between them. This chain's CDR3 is CAWRRSTDTQYF. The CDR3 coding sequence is TGTGCCTGGAGGAGGAGCACAGATACGCAGTATTTT.

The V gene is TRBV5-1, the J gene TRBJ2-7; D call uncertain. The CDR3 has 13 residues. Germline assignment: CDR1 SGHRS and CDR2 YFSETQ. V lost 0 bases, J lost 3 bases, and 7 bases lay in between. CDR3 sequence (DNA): TGCGCCAGCAGCTTGGAGGGTAGCTACGAGCAGTACTTC. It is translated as CASSLEGSYEQYF.

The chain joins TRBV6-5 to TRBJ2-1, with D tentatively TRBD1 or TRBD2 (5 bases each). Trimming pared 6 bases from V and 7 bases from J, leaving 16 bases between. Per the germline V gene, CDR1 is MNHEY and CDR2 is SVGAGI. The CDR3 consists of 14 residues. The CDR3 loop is CASSRDPGRNEQFF. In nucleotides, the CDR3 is TGTGCCAGCAGCCGGGACCCGGGAAGGAATGAGCAGTTCTTC.

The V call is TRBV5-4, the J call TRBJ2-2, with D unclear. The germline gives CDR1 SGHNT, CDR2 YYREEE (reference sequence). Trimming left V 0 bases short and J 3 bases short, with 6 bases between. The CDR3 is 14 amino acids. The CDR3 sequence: CASSLEPYTGELFF. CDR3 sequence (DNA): TGTGCCAGCAGCTTGGAGCCTTACACCGGGGAGCTGTTTTTT.